Presented here are 17 T cell receptor beta chains from one specimen sequenced in a study of blood T cell repertoires in COVID-19. TCRdb keeps only in-frame clones here, not all; method: immunoSEQ multiplex PCR. The repertoire includes roughly 150,000 clones, 70% to 85% of them detected once, and about 7% sits in the top ten. The material sequenced was peripheral blood. The receptors were gathered from a woman aged 45-65 years in a cohort sampled during active or convalescent COVID-19.

The V call is TRBV6-1, the J call TRBJ2-1; possible D gene TRBD1, 6 bases. The V gene lost 0 bases and the J gene lost 9 bases, with 15 bases spanning the gap. Germline V gene lookup returns CDR1 MNHNS and CDR2 SASEGT. The CDR3 runs to 15 residues. CDR3 sequence: CASSEAPVGAVEQFF. As DNA, the CDR3 is TGTGCCAGCAGTGAAGCGCCGGTGGGGGCTGTTGAGCAGTTCTTC.

About this clone: A much more abundant neighbour one base away suggests this may be a read error. The rearrangement uses TRBV6-5 and TRBJ1-2; 7 bases map to TRBD1. Unmatched junction bases numbered 5, after V lost 6 bases and J lost 4 bases. The germline gives CDR1 MNHEY, CDR2 SVGAGI. The CDR3 contains 13 residues. The CDR3 loop reads CASSSTGIYGYTF. The CDR3 DNA sequence: TGTGCCAGCAGCTCGACAGGGATCTATGGCTACACCTTC.

V and J are TRBV4-1 and TRBJ2-7, with D unclear. Per the germline V gene, CDR1 is MGHRA and CDR2 is YSYEKL. V was trimmed by 2 bases and J by 9 bases, leaving 8 bases between them. This CDR3 region has 11 residues. CDR3 DNA: TGCGCCAGCAGCCAAAGCTACCTGCAGTACTTC. Translated, it gives CASSQSYLQYF.

J is TRBJ2-7 and V is TRBV6-5, with 9 nucleotides matching TRBD1. Germline CDR1 is MNHEY and CDR2 is SVGAGI. The CDR3 covers 13 residues. V gave up 9 bases and J gave up 4 bases; unmatched junction bases: 7. CDR3 protein: CARAGTGKYEQYF. In DNA form, the CDR3 reads TGTGCCAGAGCCGGGACAGGGAAATACGAGCAGTACTTC.

The genes are TRBV24-1 and TRBJ1-6; 8 bases align to TRBD1. Germline V gives CDR1 KGHDR, CDR2 SFDVKD. V shed 5 bases and J 7 bases; nucleotides not matched to a gene: 6. The CDR3 covers 15 residues. The CDR3 protein is CATSAGQGPNSPLHF. CDR3 DNA: TGTGCCACCAGTGCCGGACAGGGCCCCAATTCACCCCTCCACTTT.

This clone was detected only once. This chain connects TRBV7-2 to TRBJ1-1; 9 bases fit TRBD1. From germline, CDR1 is SGHTA and CDR2 FQGNSA. With V trimmed by 6 bases and J by 11 bases, 16 bases remained unmatched. The CDR3 spans 15 residues. The CDR3 DNA is TGTGCCAGCAGTCCGACTTTGGGACAGGGTATAGTTGCTTTCTTT. It is translated as CASSPTLGQGIVAFF.

V and J are TRBV7-2 and TRBJ2-1, with 13 bases lining up with TRBD2. The CDR3 totals 19 residues. Looked up from germline, CDR1 is SGHTA and CDR2 is FQGNSA. With 6 bases clipped from V and 6 bases from J, the junction kept 17 bases outside the gene matches. The CDR3 coding sequence is TGTGCCAGCAGGGGCCCAGGACTAGCGGGGGTGTCCAGAGGCAATGAGCAGTTCTTC. Translated: CASRGPGLAGVSRGNEQFF.

The chain recombines TRBV27 with TRBJ1-6; 7 bases are shared with TRBD1. Germline V gene sequence: CDR1 MNHEY, CDR2 SMNVEV (reference sequence). The CDR3 loop spans 16 amino acids. The ends lost 7 bases at V and 9 bases at J; junction bases unmatched: 15. The CDR3 spells CASNPSGDSVGSPLHF. In nucleotides, the CDR3 is TGTGCCAGCAACCCCTCAGGGGACAGTGTCGGTTCACCCCTCCACTTT.

The chain combines TRBV12-3 or TRBV12-4 with TRBJ1-2; weak D call: TRBD1 (5 bases). V lost 7 bases and J lost 4, with 13 bases in between. This CDR3 has 13 residues. This CDR3 reads CASKWGRAYGYTF. The DNA for the CDR3 is TGTGCCAGCAAATGGGGCAGGGCCTATGGCTACACCTTC.

The chain joins TRBV5-1 to TRBJ1-3; TRBD1 might be the D (5 bases). The CDR3 length is 15 residues. Deletions cut 4 bases from V and 0 bases from J, with 11 bases between. Germline V gene data show CDR1 as SGHRS and CDR2 as YFSETQ. The CDR3 DNA follows: TGCGCCAGCAGCGTGGGACTGTCCTCTGGAAACACCATATATTTT. The encoded protein is CASSVGLSSGNTIYF.

This clone was seen a handful of times. V is TRBV6-5 and J is TRBJ2-7, with a tentative D call TRBD1 (6 bases). CDR1 is MNHEY, CDR2 SVGAGI, per germline. The CDR3 is 12 residues long. Between the trimmed V and J ends, which lost 6 bases and 2 bases, there was a span of 8 bases. The CDR3 DNA sequence: TGTGCCAGCAGACAGGGTGCCTACGAGCAGTACTTC. This sequence encodes CASRQGAYEQYF.

Many counts were recorded for this clone. The chain has TRBV16 and TRBJ1-3, with D possibly being TRBD1 (5 bases). This CDR3 spans 13 amino acids. CDR1 and CDR2 from the germline V gene are KGHSY and FQNENV. Trimming took off 5 bases at V and 3 bases at J, with 8 bases between the two ends. CDR3 bases: TGTGCCAGCAGCAGGGGAAATGGAAACACCATATATTTT. It translates to CASSRGNGNTIYF.

The V gene is TRBV7-8, the J gene TRBJ1-6, with 7 bases that match TRBD1. Trimming took 1 base from V and 9 from J; bases not matched to a gene: 6. This CDR3 contains 15 residues. Germline CDR1 and CDR2: SGHVS and FQNEAQ. CDR3 amino acids: CASSLGTGASSPLHF. CDR3 nucleotides: TGTGCCAGCAGCTTAGGGACAGGAGCGAGTTCACCCCTCCACTTT.

The chain carries TRBV19 and TRBJ2-1, with D possibly TRBD1 on 5 matching bases. Looked up from germline, CDR1 is LNHDA and CDR2 is SQIVND (reference sequence). The CDR3 is 15 residues long. The germline V and J ends were trimmed by 3 bases and 1 base, with 10 bases remaining between them. The CDR3 nucleotides are TGTGCCAGTAGTATTGTAAGGGGTTCCTACAATGAGCAGTTCTTC. This sequence encodes CASSIVRGSYNEQFF.

The chain is built from TRBV6-4 and TRBJ2-1, with TRBD1 matching over 10 bases. Germline V lookup: CDR1 MRHNA, CDR2 SNTAGT. The CDR3 is 15 residues long. With V trimmed by 0 bases and J by 9 bases, 5 bases remained unmatched. CDR3 DNA sequence: TGTGCCAGCAGTGACTCGCGGACAGGGGGAAGTGAGCAGTTCTTC. Protein product: CASSDSRTGGSEQFF.

The chain couples TRBV24-1 to TRBJ2-3; 13 bases agree with TRBD2. The CDR3 is made up of 16 amino acids. Germline V lookup: CDR1 KGHDR, CDR2 SFDVKD. J lost 3 bases, V lost 8 bases, and 7 bases had no gene match. The CDR3 sequence: CATITMTSGGTDTQYF. The CDR3 coding sequence is TGTGCCACCATCACCATGACTAGCGGGGGGACAGATACGCAGTATTTT.

In its sample, this clone was seen a few times. The gene calls are TRBV28 and TRBJ1-1, with D perhaps TRBD1 (5 bases). CDR1 MDHEN and CDR2 SYDVKM come from the germline V gene. Trimming stripped 8 bases from V and 3 bases from J, with 16 bases between. The length of the CDR3 is 14 residues. In DNA form, the CDR3 reads TGTGCCAGCCCCCCTTCGGGGGTTTACACTGAAGCTTTCTTT. Translated, it gives CASPPSGVYTEAFF.